The 24 T cell receptor beta chains in this list originate from one sample, sequenced in a study of blood T cell repertoires in COVID-19. This table comes from immunoSEQ multiplex PCR, and its TCRdb copy is limited to in-frame clones, with some not included. Among about 280,000 clones, approximately 85% were seen once, and the ten largest hold roughly 9%. The sequenced sample consisted of peripheral blood. These receptors were obtained from a man aged 18-30 years with active or convalescent COVID-19.

The chain is built from TRBV2 and TRBJ2-5; 9 bases align to TRBD2. CDR3 length: 14 residues. Losses at the gene ends were 4 bases for V and 2 bases for J; bases not matched to a gene: 2. Germline lookup yields CDR1 SNHLY and CDR2 FYNNEI. This CDR3 reads CASSASGVQETQYF. CDR3 sequence (DNA): TGTGCCAGCAGTGCTAGCGGGGTACAAGAGACCCAGTACTTC.

V is TRBV11-2 and J is TRBJ1-2; TRBD1 matches at 9 bases. V was pared by 4 bases and J by 3 bases, with 15 bases of the junction left unmatched. This CDR3 contains 18 residues. Germline V gene sequence: CDR1 SGHAT, CDR2 FQNNGV. CDR3 loop: CASSSNLPNRGQDYGYTF. CDR3 DNA sequence: TGTGCCAGCAGCTCCAACTTACCTAACAGGGGGCAAGACTATGGCTACACCTTC.

The chain uses TRBV10-3 and TRBJ1-4; 8 nucleotides line up with TRBD1. The junction had 11 bases not matched to a gene; V was cut back by 4 bases and J by 10 bases. Germline V gives CDR1 ENHRY, CDR2 SYGVKD. This CDR3 region has 15 residues. CDR3: CAISATGGDSAKLFF. For the CDR3, the DNA is TGTGCCATCAGTGCCACAGGGGGTGATTCGGCAAAACTGTTTTTT.

The V call is TRBV29-1, the J call TRBJ1-2, with TRBD1 matching over 7 bases. The CDR3 extends over 12 amino acids. Germline CDR1 is SQVTM and CDR2 is ANQGSEA. J gave up 2 bases and V 7 bases, and 4 bases lay outside the gene matches. The CDR3 sequence is CSDEDRNYGYTF. CDR3 nucleotide sequence: TGCAGCGACGAGGACAGGAACTATGGCTACACCTTC.

The gene calls are TRBV5-1 and TRBJ1-1; 7 nucleotides align to TRBD1. Germline loops: CDR1 SGHRS, CDR2 YFSETQ. CDR3 length: 14 amino acids. V trimming: 5 bases; J trimming: 1 base; junction bases outside the gene matches: 5. The CDR3 nucleotides read TGCGCCAGCAGGTCCGGGACAGCGAACACTGAAGCTTTCTTT. This translates into CASRSGTANTEAFF.

This clone was found a few times. V usage is TRBV2 and J usage is TRBJ1-1; TRBD1 matches at 8 bases. CDR3 size: 18 residues. From germline, CDR1 is SNHLY and CDR2 FYNNEI. V dropped 0 bases and J dropped 5; count of bases not matched to a gene: 14. This CDR3 is CASSEAAAGGAWGTEAFF. Here the CDR3 DNA reads TGTGCCAGCAGTGAAGCTGCGGCAGGGGGCGCGTGGGGGACTGAAGCTTTCTTT.

This CDR3 reads CASSIDLYPPRLVDAQYF. The CDR3 DNA reads as TGTGCCAGTAGTATAGATCTATACCCACCGAGACTAGTTGATGCGCAGTATTTT. The chain uses TRBV19 and TRBJ2-3; possibly TRBD2 for D (6 bases). The CDR3 covers 18 residues. Per the germline V gene, CDR1 is LNHDA and CDR2 is SQIVND (reference sequence). Trimming took 0 bases from V and 10 from J, leaving 26 bases between them.

V is TRBV15 and J is TRBJ1-4, with 10 bases matching TRBD1. CDR3 length: 19 residues. V gave up 5 bases and J gave up 5 bases; unmatched junction bases: 17. Germline values: CDR1 LNHNV, CDR2 YYDKDF (reference sequence). The CDR3 spells CATSYRRDRGLGPNEKLFF. The CDR3 region has the DNA TGTGCCACCAGCTATAGGCGGGACAGGGGCCTCGGGCCCAATGAAAAACTGTTTTTT.

The chain couples TRBV6-5 to TRBJ1-4; D unclear. CDR1 and CDR2 from the germline V gene are MNHEY and SVGAGI. The CDR3 sequence is 13 residues long. Trimming stripped 6 bases from V and 5 bases from J, with 10 bases between. The CDR3 nucleotides read TGTGCCAGCAGCCGTTGGGCGAATGAAAAACTGTTTTTT. It translates to CASSRWANEKLFF.

The chain employs TRBV5-1 and TRBJ1-1; TRBD1 matches 9 bases. The germline V gene encodes CDR1 SGHRS and CDR2 YFSETQ. This CDR3 is 14 amino acids long. Trimming cost V 5 bases and J 1 base; bases outside gene matches: 3. The DNA of the CDR3 is TGCGCCAGCAGAAGGGACAGGGCGAACACTGAAGCTTTCTTT. It translates to CASRRDRANTEAFF.

The table lists this clone with a few counts. Written as DNA, the CDR3 is TGCGCCAGCAGCCCTGTGGGGACAGGGGGGACTGAAGCTTTCTTT. Amino acids: CASSPVGTGGTEAFF. This rearrangement joins TRBV4-1 to TRBJ1-1, with 11 bases identical to TRBD1. The V and J ends lost 4 bases and 5 bases, in that order; junction bases with no gene match: 6. Germline CDR1 and CDR2: MGHRA and YSYEKL. The length of the CDR3 is 15 residues.

The gene calls are TRBV10-2 and TRBJ1-2; D remains ambiguous. The ends were cut back, 0 bases at V and 3 bases at J, with 8 bases in the middle. Germline CDR1 and CDR2: WSHSY and SAAADI. The CDR3 spans 14 residues. The CDR3 here is CASSESPGYYGYTF. The CDR3 DNA follows: TGCGCCAGCAGTGAGTCCCCCGGGTACTATGGCTACACCTTC.

The rearrangement joins TRBV19 to TRBJ1-6; tentatively, D is TRBD1 (6 bases). The V gene lost 7 bases and the J gene lost 10 bases, with 14 bases spanning the gap. CDR3 length: 13 amino acids. Looked up from germline, CDR1 is LNHDA and CDR2 is SQIVND (reference sequence). The CDR3 DNA reads as TGTGCCAGTACTAGGGGGTTAGCGTCACCCCTCCACTTT. Translating gives CASTRGLASPLHF. The variable domain in full, completed from reference TRBV19 and TRBJ1-6, reads DGGITQSPKYLFRKEGQNVTLSCEQNLNHDAMYWYRQDPGQGLRLIYYSQIVNDFQKGDIAEGYSVSREKKESFPLTVTSAQKNPTAFYLCASTRGLASPLHFGNGTRLTVT.

This chain joins TRBV7-6 and TRBJ2-2; 7 bases agree with TRBD2. Trimming cost V 2 bases and J 6 bases; bases outside gene matches: 3. Germline values: CDR1 SGHVS, CDR2 FNYEAQ. The CDR3 consists of 14 residues. The CDR3 DNA sequence: TGTGCCAGCAGCTTACAGGGAGGGTCCGGGGAGCTGTTTTTT. Translation gives CASSLQGGSGELFF.

This sequence joins TRBV7-2 and TRBJ2-1, with a weak D call TRBD1 (5 bases). Germline CDR1 SGHTA, CDR2 FQGNSA. This CDR3 spans 15 amino acids. Trimming shortened V by 2 bases and J by 2 bases, and 10 bases separated the two germline ends. CDR3 in DNA: TGTGCCAGCAGCTTATCCCTGACAGCCTACAATGAGCAGTTCTTC. As protein: CASSLSLTAYNEQFF.

The chain uses TRBV12-3 or TRBV12-4 and TRBJ1-4; no reliable D call. The V and J ends lost 3 bases and 7 bases respectively, with 9 bases between them. CDR3 length equals 13 residues. The DNA of the CDR3 is TGTGCCAGCAGTTTTGAGGGTGGTGAAAAACTGTTTTTT. Translation: CASSFEGGEKLFF.

The chain joins TRBV2 to TRBJ2-3; 14 nucleotides match TRBD2. Per the germline V gene, CDR1 is SNHLY and CDR2 is FYNNEI. V shed 6 bases, J shed 0 bases, and the junction held 11 bases outside the gene matches. The CDR3 contains 19 residues. In nucleotides, the CDR3 is TGTGCCAGCAGGACGGGACTAGCGGGGGTCGTTTCAAGCACAGATACGCAGTATTTT. Its translation: CASRTGLAGVVSSTDTQYF. The full variable domain, rest sourced from reference TRBV2 and TRBJ2-3, is EPEVTQTPSHQVTQMGQEVILRCVPISNHLYFYWYRQILGQKVEFLVSFYNNEISEKSEIFDDQFSVERPDGSNFTLKIRSTKLEDSAMYFCASRTGLAGVVSSTDTQYFGPGTRLTVL.

The chain joins TRBV5-6 to TRBJ1-2, with D perhaps TRBD1 (5 bases). CDR1 and CDR2 (germline): SGHDT, YYEEEE. CDR3 length: 14 amino acids. The V end was cut by 4 bases, the J end by 6 bases, with 16 bases between. The chain's CDR3 is CASSTAGYVHGYTF. The CDR3 coding sequence is TGTGCCAGCAGCACCGCAGGGTACGTTCATGGCTACACCTTC.

This clone was detected only once. V usage is TRBV19 and J usage is TRBJ1-4; TRBD1 might be the D (6 bases). Germline V lookup: CDR1 LNHDA, CDR2 SQIVND (reference sequence). This CDR3 comprises 16 residues. Trimming shortened V by 5 bases and J by 0 bases, and 13 bases separated the two germline ends. The chain's CDR3 is CASSGFRGATNEKLFF. The CDR3 DNA follows: TGTGCCAGTAGTGGTTTCAGGGGAGCAACTAATGAAAAACTGTTTTTT.

This sequence joins TRBV5-6 and TRBJ2-7; 7 bases are a match to TRBD1. The trim removed 4 bases at V and 3 bases at J, leaving 7 bases unmatched. The CDR3 is 14 residues long. From germline, CDR1 is SGHDT and CDR2 YYEEEE. The CDR3 sequence is CASSPGQESYEQYF. The CDR3 nucleotides are TGTGCCAGCAGCCCCGGACAGGAAAGCTACGAGCAGTACTTC.

The chain carries TRBV10-1 and TRBJ1-6, with TRBD1 matching over 7 bases. Germline-derived CDR1 and CDR2 are WNHNN and SYGVQD (reference sequence). The V gene end was trimmed by 3 bases and the J gene end by 5 bases; junction bases not matched to a gene: 7. The CDR3 loop spans 16 amino acids. CDR3 nucleotide sequence: TGCGCCAGCAGTGATGGACAGGACTTTGATAATTCACCCCTCCACTTT. Translated: CASSDGQDFDNSPLHF.

The J gene is TRBJ2-7, the V gene TRBV5-6; 9 bases match TRBD1. CDR1 and CDR2 from the germline V gene are SGHDT and YYEEEE. The V and J ends lost 3 bases and 3 bases, in that order; junction bases with no gene match: 7. The CDR3 is 15 residues long. The CDR3 spells CASSSWGQGDYEQYF. The CDR3 DNA sequence: TGTGCCAGCAGCTCGTGGGGACAGGGCGACTACGAGCAGTACTTC. Full variable domain (outside the CDR3, taken from reference TRBV5-6 and TRBJ2-7): DAGVTQSPTHLIKTRGQQVTLRCSPKSGHDTVSWYQQALGQGPQFIFQYYEEEERQRGNFPDRFSGHQFPNYSSELNVNALLLGDSALYLCASSSWGQGDYEQYFGPGTRLTVT.

The chain recombines TRBV6-4 with TRBJ1-1; D is possibly TRBD1 (5 bases). The V and J ends lost 3 bases and 3 bases respectively, with 8 bases between them. The germline V gene has CDR1 MRHNA and CDR2 SNTAGT. CDR3 length: 13 residues. The CDR3 sequence: CASSERGDTEAFF. In DNA, the CDR3 is TGTGCCAGCAGTGAAAGGGGTGACACTGAAGCTTTCTTT.

The V call is TRBV5-4, the J call TRBJ1-5, with TRBD1 matching over 8 bases. Unmatched junction bases numbered 4, after V lost 4 bases and J lost 7 bases. This CDR3 spans 13 amino acids. Germline V lookup: CDR1 SGHNT, CDR2 YYREEE (reference sequence). The CDR3 DNA is TGTGCCAGCAGCATTGGACAGGGCCAGCCCCAGCATTTT. As protein: CASSIGQGQPQHF.